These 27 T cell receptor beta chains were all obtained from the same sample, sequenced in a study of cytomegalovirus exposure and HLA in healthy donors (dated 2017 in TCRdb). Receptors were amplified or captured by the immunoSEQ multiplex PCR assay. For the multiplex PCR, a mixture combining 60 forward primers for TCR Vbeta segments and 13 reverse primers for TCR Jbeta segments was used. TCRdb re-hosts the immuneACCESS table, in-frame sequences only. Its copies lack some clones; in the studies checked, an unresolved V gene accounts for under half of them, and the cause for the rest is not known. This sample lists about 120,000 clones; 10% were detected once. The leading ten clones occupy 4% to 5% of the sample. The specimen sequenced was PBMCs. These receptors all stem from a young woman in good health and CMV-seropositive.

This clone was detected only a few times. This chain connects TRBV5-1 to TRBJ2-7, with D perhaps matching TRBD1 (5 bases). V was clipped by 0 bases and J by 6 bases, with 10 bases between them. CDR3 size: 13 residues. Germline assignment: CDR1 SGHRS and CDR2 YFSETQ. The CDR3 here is CASSLAERGEQYF. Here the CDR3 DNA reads TGCGCCAGCAGCTTGGCCGAAAGGGGCGAGCAGTACTTC. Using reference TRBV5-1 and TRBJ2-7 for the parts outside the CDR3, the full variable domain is KAGVTQTPRYLIKTRGQQVTLSCSPISGHRSVSWYQQTPGQGLQFLFEYFSETQRNKGNFPGRFSGRQFSNSRSEMNVSTLELGDSALYLCASSLAERGEQYFGPGTRLTVT.

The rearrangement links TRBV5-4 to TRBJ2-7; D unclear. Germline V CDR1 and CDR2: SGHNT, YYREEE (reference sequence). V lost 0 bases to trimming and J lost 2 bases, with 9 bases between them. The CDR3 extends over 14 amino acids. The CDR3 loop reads CASSLAELPYEQYF. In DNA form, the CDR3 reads TGTGCCAGCAGCTTGGCGGAGCTTCCCTACGAGCAGTACTTC.

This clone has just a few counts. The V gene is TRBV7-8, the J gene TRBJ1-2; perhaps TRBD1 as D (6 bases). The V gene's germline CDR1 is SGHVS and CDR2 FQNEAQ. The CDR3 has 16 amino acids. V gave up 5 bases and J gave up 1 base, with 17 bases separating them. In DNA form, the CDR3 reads TGTGCCAGCAGCCCAGATGGGACACCTTATAACTATGGCTACACCTTC. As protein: CASSPDGTPYNYGYTF.

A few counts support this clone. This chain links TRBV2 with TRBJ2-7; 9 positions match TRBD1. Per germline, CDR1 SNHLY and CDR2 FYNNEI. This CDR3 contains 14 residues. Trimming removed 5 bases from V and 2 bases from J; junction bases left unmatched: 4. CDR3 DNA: TGTGCCAGCAGTCTGCGGACAGGGGCCTACGAGCAGTACTTC. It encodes CASSLRTGAYEQYF.

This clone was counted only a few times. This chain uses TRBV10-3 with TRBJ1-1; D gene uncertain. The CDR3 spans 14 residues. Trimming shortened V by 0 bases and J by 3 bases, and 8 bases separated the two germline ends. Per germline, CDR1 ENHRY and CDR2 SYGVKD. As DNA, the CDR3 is TGTGCCATCAGTGAGTCGTACGGGGACACTGAAGCTTTCTTT. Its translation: CAISESYGDTEAFF.

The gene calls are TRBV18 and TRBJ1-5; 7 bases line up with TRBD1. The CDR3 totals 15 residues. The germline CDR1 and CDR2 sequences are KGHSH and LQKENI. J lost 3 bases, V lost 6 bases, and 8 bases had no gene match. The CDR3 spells CASSSGTVNNQPQHF. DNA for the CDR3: TGTGCCAGCTCCTCCGGGACAGTGAACAATCAGCCCCAGCATTTT.

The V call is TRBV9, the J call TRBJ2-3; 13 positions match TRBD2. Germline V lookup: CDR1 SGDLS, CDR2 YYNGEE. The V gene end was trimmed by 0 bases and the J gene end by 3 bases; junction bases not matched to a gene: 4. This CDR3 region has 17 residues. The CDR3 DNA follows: TGTGCCAGCAGCGTAGGGATACTAGCGGGGGGGACAGATACGCAGTATTTT. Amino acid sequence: CASSVGILAGGTDTQYF.

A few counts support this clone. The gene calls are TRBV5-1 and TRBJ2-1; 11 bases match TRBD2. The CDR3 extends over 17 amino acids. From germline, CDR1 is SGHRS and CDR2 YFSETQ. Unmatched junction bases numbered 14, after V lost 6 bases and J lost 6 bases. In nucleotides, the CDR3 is TGCGCCAGCACTGAGGTAGCGGGAGGGCCCTTAGGCAATGAGCAGTTCTTC. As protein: CASTEVAGGPLGNEQFF.

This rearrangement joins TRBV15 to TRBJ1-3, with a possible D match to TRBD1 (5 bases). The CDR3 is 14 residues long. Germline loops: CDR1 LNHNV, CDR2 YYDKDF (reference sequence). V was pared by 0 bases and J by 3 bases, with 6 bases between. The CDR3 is CATSRDRVGNTIYF. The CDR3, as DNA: TGTGCCACCAGCAGAGACAGGGTTGGAAACACCATATATTTT.

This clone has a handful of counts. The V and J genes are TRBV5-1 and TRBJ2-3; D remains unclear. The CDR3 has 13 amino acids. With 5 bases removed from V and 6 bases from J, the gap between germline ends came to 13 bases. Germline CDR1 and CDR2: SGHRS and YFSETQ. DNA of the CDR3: TGCGCCAGCAGAGAACCTACTCTGGATACGCAGTATTTT. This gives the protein CASREPTLDTQYF.

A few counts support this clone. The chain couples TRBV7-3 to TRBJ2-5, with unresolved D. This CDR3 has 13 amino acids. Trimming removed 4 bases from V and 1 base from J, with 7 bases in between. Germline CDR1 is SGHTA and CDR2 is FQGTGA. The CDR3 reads CASSYYVQETQYF. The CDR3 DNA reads TGTGCCAGCAGCTACTACGTCCAAGAGACCCAGTACTTC.

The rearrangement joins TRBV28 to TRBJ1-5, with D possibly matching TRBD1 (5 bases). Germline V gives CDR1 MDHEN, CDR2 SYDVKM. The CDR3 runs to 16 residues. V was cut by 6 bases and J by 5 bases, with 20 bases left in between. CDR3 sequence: CASRPTTDSSHQPQHF. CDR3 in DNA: TGTGCCAGCAGACCTACGACAGACAGCAGTCATCAGCCCCAGCATTTT.

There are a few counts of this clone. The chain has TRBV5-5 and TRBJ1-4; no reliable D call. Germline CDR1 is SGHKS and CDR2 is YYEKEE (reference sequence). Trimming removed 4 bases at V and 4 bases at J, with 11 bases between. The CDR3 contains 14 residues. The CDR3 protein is CASSLSGVNEKLFF. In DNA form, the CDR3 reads TGTGCCAGCAGCCTATCCGGGGTTAATGAAAAACTGTTTTTT.

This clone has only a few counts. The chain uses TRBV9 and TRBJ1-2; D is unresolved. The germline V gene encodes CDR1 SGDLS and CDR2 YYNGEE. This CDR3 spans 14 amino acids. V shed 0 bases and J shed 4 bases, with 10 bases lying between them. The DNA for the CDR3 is TGTGCCAGCAGCGTAGGCGGTAGCAGCTATGGCTACACCTTC. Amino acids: CASSVGGSSYGYTF.

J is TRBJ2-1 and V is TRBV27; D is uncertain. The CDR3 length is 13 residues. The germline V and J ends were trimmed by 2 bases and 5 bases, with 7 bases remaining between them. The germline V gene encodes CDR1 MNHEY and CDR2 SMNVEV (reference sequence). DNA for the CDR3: TGTGCCAGCAGTTTAGCGTCTGACAATGAGCAGTTCTTC. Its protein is CASSLASDNEQFF.

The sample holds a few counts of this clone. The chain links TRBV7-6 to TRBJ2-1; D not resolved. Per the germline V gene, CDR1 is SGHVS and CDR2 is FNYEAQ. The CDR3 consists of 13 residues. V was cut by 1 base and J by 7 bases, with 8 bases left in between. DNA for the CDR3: TGTGCCAGCAGCTTAGATATTCGGAATGAGCAGTTCTTC. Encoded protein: CASSLDIRNEQFF.

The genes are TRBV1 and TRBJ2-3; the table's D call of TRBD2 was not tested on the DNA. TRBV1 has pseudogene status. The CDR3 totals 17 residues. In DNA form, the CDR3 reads TGCACCAGCAGCCGAACCCCCGGGACTAATATCACAGATACGCAGTATTTT. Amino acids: CTSSRTPGTNITDTQYF.

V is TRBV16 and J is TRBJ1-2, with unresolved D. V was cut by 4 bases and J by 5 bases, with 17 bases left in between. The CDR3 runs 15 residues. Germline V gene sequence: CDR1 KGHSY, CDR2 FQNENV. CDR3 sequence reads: CASSPKSGKHYGYTF. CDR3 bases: TGTGCCAGCAGCCCGAAATCCGGGAAGCATTATGGCTACACCTTC.

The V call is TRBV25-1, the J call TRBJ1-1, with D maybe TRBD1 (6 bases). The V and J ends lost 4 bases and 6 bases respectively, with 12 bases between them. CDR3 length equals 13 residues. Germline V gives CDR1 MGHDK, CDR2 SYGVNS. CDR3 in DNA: TGTGCCAGCAGTGGCCCGAACAGGGCTGAAGCTTTCTTT. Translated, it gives CASSGPNRAEAFF.

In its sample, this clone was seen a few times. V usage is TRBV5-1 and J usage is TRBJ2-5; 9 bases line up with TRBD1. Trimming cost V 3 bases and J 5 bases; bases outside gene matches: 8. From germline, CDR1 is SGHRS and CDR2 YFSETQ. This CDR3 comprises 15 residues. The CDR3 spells CASSSGTGIPETQYF. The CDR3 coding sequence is TGCGCCAGCAGCTCCGGGACAGGGATTCCGGAGACCCAGTACTTC.

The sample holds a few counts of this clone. The CDR3: CASSLSGGPYNLYNEQFF. The CDR3 bases are TGTGCCAGCAGTTTATCTGGAGGACCGTACAATCTTTACAATGAGCAGTTCTTC. This chain links TRBV27 with TRBJ2-1, with a weak D call TRBD2 (5 bases). Trimming shortened V by 0 bases and J by 4 bases, and 19 bases separated the two germline ends. This CDR3 is 18 amino acids long. The germline V gene encodes CDR1 MNHEY and CDR2 SMNVEV (reference sequence).

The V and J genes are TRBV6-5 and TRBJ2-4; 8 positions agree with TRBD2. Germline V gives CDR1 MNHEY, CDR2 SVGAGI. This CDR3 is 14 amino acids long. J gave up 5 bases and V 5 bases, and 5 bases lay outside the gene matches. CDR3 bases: TGTGCCAGCAGTAGAAGCGGGGGCGAAAACATTCAGTACTTC. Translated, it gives CASSRSGGENIQYF.

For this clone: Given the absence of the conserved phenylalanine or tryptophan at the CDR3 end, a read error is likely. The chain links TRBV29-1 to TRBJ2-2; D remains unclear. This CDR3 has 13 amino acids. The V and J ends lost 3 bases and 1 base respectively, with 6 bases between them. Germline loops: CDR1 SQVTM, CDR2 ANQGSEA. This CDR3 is CSVEGMNTGELFV. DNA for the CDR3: TGCAGCGTTGAGGGAATGAACACCGGGGAGCTGTTTGTT.

CDR3 sequence: CASGQQGRTEAFF. The CDR3 DNA is TGTGCCAGCGGACAACAGGGACGGACTGAAGCTTTCTTT. The chain links TRBV27 to TRBJ1-1; tentative D call: TRBD1 (6 bases). This CDR3 spans 13 amino acids. CDR1 and CDR2 from the germline V gene are MNHEY and SMNVEV (reference sequence). Deletions cut 8 bases from V and 5 bases from J, with 15 bases between.

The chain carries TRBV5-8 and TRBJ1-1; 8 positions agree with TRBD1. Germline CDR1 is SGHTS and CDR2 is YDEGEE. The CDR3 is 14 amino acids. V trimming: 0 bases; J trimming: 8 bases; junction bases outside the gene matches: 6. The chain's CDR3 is CASSLDPRGLEAFF. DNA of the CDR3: TGTGCCAGCAGCTTGGATCCCAGGGGGCTGGAAGCTTTCTTT. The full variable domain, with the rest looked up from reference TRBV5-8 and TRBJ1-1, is EAGVTQSPTHLIKTRGQQATLRCSPISGHTSVYWYQQALGLGLQFLLWYDEGEERNRGNFPPRFSGRQFPNYSSELNVNALELEDSALYLCASSLDPRGLEAFFGQGTRLTVV.

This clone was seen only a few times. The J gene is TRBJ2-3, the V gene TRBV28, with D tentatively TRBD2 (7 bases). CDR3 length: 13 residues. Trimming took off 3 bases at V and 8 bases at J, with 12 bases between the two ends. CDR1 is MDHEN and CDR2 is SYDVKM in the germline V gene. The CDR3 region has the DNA TGTGCCAGCAGTTTGAGGGGGAGGGGTACGCAGTATTTT. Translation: CASSLRGRGTQYF.

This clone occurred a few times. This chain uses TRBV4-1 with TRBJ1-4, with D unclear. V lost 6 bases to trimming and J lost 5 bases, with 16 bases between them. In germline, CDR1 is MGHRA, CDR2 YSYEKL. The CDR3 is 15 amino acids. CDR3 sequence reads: CASSLSGKANEKLFF. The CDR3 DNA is TGCGCCAGCAGTCTTTCCGGGAAGGCAAATGAAAAACTGTTTTTT.